The 27 T cell receptor beta chains given below trace back to one sample, sequenced in a study of control samples from healthy donors and cancer patients. The table came from immunoSEQ multiplex PCR; TCRdb's copy has only in-frame clones and leaves some out. Seen here are around 94,000 clones, 80% to 95% observed once, and the top ten hold around 1.5%. Sequenced: blood. All receptors come from a woman aged 25 to 39 in good health.

The chain joins TRBV11-2 to TRBJ2-1, with 8 bases lining up with TRBD2. CDR3 length: 13 residues. V trimming: 5 bases; J trimming: 3 bases; junction bases outside the gene matches: 0. From germline, CDR1 is SGHAT and CDR2 FQNNGV. This CDR3 is CASSTSGYNEQFF. CDR3 coding DNA: TGTGCCAGCAGCACTAGCGGCTACAATGAGCAGTTCTTC.

This chain joins TRBV11-2 and TRBJ1-1; D gene uncertain. The CDR3 runs to 14 residues. The V end lost 1 base, the J end lost 7 bases, and 13 bases lay between the germline ends. From germline, CDR1 is SGHAT and CDR2 FQNNGV. The DNA of the CDR3 is TGTGCCAGCAGCTTAGTCCTCGGGAGGAGTGAAGCTTTCTTT. Its protein product is CASSLVLGRSEAFF.

V is TRBV10-1 and J is TRBJ2-1; possibly TRBD1 or TRBD2 for D (5 bases each). V was clipped by 0 bases and J by 8 bases, with 8 bases between them. The CDR3 has 13 residues. Germline V CDR1 and CDR2: WNHNN, SYGVQD (reference sequence). In DNA, the CDR3 is TGCGCCAGCAGTGAGTCGAGGGGAGATGAGCAGTTCTTC. Translating gives CASSESRGDEQFF.

This chain joins TRBV6-4 and TRBJ2-1; no reliable D call. CDR1 is MRHNA, CDR2 SNTAGT, per germline. Trimming cost V 2 bases and J 5 bases, with 19 bases left between them. This CDR3 is 17 amino acids long. CDR3 bases: TGTGCCAGCAGTGACGGTCCACTGGAGTTCGGCCACAATGAGCAGTTCTTC. Its translation: CASSDGPLEFGHNEQFF.

This clone was recorded a few times. This chain joins TRBV6-4 and TRBJ1-5; D gene unclear. Germline V lookup: CDR1 MRHNA, CDR2 SNTAGT. The length of the CDR3 is 13 residues. Trimming removed 7 bases from V and 3 bases from J, with 10 bases in between. The CDR3 loop reads CASTSTPNQPQHF. CDR3 nucleotide sequence: TGTGCCAGCACCTCGACCCCCAATCAGCCCCAGCATTTT.

The table lists this clone with a count of one. This chain uses TRBV2 with TRBJ2-1; TRBD2 matches 7 bases. The CDR3 spans 14 residues. The germline CDR1 and CDR2 sequences are SNHLY and FYNNEI. After removal of 6 bases from V and 6 bases from J, the junction contained 8 bases not matched to a gene. CDR3 coding DNA: TGTGCCAGCAGGAACCCGGGACTACTCAATGAGCAGTTCTTC. This translates into CASRNPGLLNEQFF.

The chain carries TRBV20-1 and TRBJ1-1; 7 nucleotides align to TRBD1. The CDR3 loop spans 19 amino acids. Per germline, CDR1 DFQATT and CDR2 SNEGSKA (reference sequence). V was pared by 3 bases and J by 6 bases, with 25 bases of the junction left unmatched. In DNA, the CDR3 is TGCAGTGCTAGTATGGTAGAGGGACAGAACAGGGACGTTGAGGCTGAAGCTTTCTTT. The encoded protein is CSASMVEGQNRDVEAEAFF.

This sequence joins TRBV3-1 (or the pseudogene TRBV3-2) and TRBJ2-3, with D tentatively TRBD2 (5 bases). Deletions cut 4 bases from V and 0 bases from J, with 14 bases between. This CDR3 contains 16 residues. Germline V gene data show CDR1 as LGHDT and CDR2 as YNNKEL (reference sequence). For the CDR3, the DNA is TGTGCCAGCAGCCCGAACCCTAGCTTTAGCACAGATACGCAGTATTTT. This encodes CASSPNPSFSTDTQYF.

This chain connects TRBV5-1 to TRBJ1-6, with a tentative D call TRBD1 (5 bases). CDR1 and CDR2 from the germline V gene are SGHRS and YFSETQ. The CDR3 contains 13 residues. V was pared by 4 bases and J by 7 bases, with 9 bases between. CDR3 amino acids: CASSMAGNSPLHF. DNA of the CDR3: TGCGCCAGCAGCATGGCAGGGAATTCACCCCTCCACTTT.

The chain is built from TRBV15 and TRBJ1-3, with 7 bases identical to TRBD1. This CDR3 contains 15 residues. V was pared by 2 bases and J by 5 bases, with 6 bases of the junction left unmatched. Looked up from germline, CDR1 is LNHNV and CDR2 is YYDKDF (reference sequence). CDR3 DNA sequence: TGTGCCACCAGCAGAAGACAGGGTGTTAGAAACACCATATATTTT. Amino acid sequence: CATSRRQGVRNTIYF.

The rearrangement uses TRBV10-3 and TRBJ1-5; 8 bases map to TRBD1. This CDR3 has 14 residues. Germline CDR1 ENHRY, CDR2 SYGVKD. Losses at the gene ends were 0 bases for V and 15 bases for J; bases not matched to a gene: 10. CDR3 region: CAISESFAGQGRHF. The CDR3 bases are TGTGCCATCAGTGAGTCTTTTGCCGGACAGGGTCGGCATTTT.

Written as DNA, the CDR3 is TGTGCCATCGGAATACAGGGAGTTGGAAACACCATATATTTT. Its translation: CAIGIQGVGNTIYF. The gene calls are TRBV10-3 and TRBJ1-3; D might be TRBD1 (6 bases). The CDR3 sequence is 14 residues long. The V end lost 8 bases, the J end lost 3 bases, and 14 bases lay between the germline ends. Germline CDR1 is ENHRY and CDR2 is SYGVKD.

This rearrangement joins TRBV11-3 to TRBJ2-2, with unresolved D. Between the trimmed V and J ends, which lost 1 base and 4 bases, there was a span of 4 bases. The germline gives CDR1 SGHNT, CDR2 YENEEA. The length of the CDR3 is 13 residues. CDR3 in DNA: TGTGCCAGCAGCTTAGGTGGCACCGGGGAGCTGTTTTTT. Its protein is CASSLGGTGELFF.

The chain combines TRBV3-1 (or the pseudogene TRBV3-2) with TRBJ1-5; 7 nucleotides align to TRBD1. The CDR3 runs 15 residues. Trimming cost V 5 bases and J 2 bases; bases outside gene matches: 6. Germline lookup yields CDR1 LGHDT and CDR2 YNNKEL (reference sequence). The CDR3 DNA follows: TGTGCCAGCAGCAAAGGGGGCACGGGCAATCAGCCCCAGCATTTT. Translating gives CASSKGGTGNQPQHF.

This clone was seen once. The J gene is TRBJ1-4, the V gene TRBV7-9; possibly TRBD1 for D (6 bases). Between the trimmed V and J ends, which lost 4 bases and 6 bases, there was a span of 18 bases. CDR3 length equals 16 residues. The V gene's germline CDR1 is SEHNR and CDR2 FQNEAQ (reference sequence). The CDR3 spells CASSYSARGWDEKLFF. CDR3 sequence (DNA): TGTGCCAGCAGCTACTCTGCCAGGGGATGGGATGAAAAACTGTTTTTT.

Concerning this clone itself: This specimen includes other DNA sequences encoding the same CDR3. The V and J genes are TRBV5-1 and TRBJ2-1; 11 nucleotides agree with TRBD2. With V trimmed by 2 bases and J by 7 bases, 2 bases remained unmatched. The CDR3 contains 14 residues. Germline V lookup: CDR1 SGHRS, CDR2 YFSETQ. CDR3 sequence reads: CASSLLAGENEQFF. The CDR3 region has the DNA TGCGCCAGCAGCTTACTAGCGGGAGAGAATGAGCAGTTCTTC.

V and J are TRBV6-2 or TRBV6-3 and TRBJ1-2, with a tentative D call TRBD1 (5 bases). The CDR3 consists of 13 residues. The V gene's germline CDR1 is MNHEY and CDR2 SVGEGT. Trimming shortened V by 5 bases and J by 7 bases, and 14 bases separated the two germline ends. The CDR3 sequence: CASSQAPGPGYTF. In DNA form, the CDR3 reads TGTGCCAGCAGTCAAGCCCCAGGGCCTGGCTACACCTTC.

This rearrangement joins TRBV11-2 to TRBJ2-5, with D perhaps assigned TRBD1 or TRBD2 (6 bases each). Germline assignment: CDR1 SGHAT and CDR2 FQNNGV. This CDR3 has 15 amino acids. V lost 0 bases and J 5 bases, leaving 13 bases between the germline ends. The CDR3 region has the DNA TGTGCCAGCAGCTTAGATCGGGGGCGGCGGGAGACCCAGTACTTC. Translation gives CASSLDRGRRETQYF.

J is TRBJ1-1 and V is TRBV2; 7 nucleotides line up with TRBD1. The V gene end was trimmed by 7 bases and the J gene end by 7 bases; junction bases not matched to a gene: 12. The CDR3 has 14 residues. Germline assignment: CDR1 SNHLY and CDR2 FYNNEI. The CDR3, as DNA: TGTGCCAGCATCCCCCTCGACAGGGCTGGTGAAGCTTTCTTT. Translated: CASIPLDRAGEAFF.

This sequence joins TRBV19 and TRBJ2-7, with D possibly called TRBD1 or TRBD2 (7 bases each). V was trimmed by 5 bases and J by 2 bases, leaving 16 bases between them. The germline V gene has CDR1 LNHDA and CDR2 SQIVND (reference sequence). There are 15 residues in the CDR3. CDR3 nucleotide sequence: TGTGCCAGTAGTCCCGGGGGGACAGTACCCTACGAGCAGTACTTC. Protein sequence: CASSPGGTVPYEQYF.

The chain links TRBV18 to TRBJ1-4; D gene ambiguous. Germline lookup yields CDR1 KGHSH and CDR2 LQKENI. The CDR3 extends over 14 amino acids. V lost 6 bases and J 4 bases, leaving 12 bases between the germline ends. The CDR3: CASSPSWGNEKLFF. In DNA, the CDR3 is TGTGCCAGCTCTCCTTCCTGGGGTAATGAAAAACTGTTTTTT.

Notes on this clone: The junction departs from the called germline gene at one end, perhaps through a read error. V usage is TRBV7-9 and J usage is TRBJ1-1; D ambiguous. The CDR3 runs to 15 residues. Looked up from germline, CDR1 is SEHNR and CDR2 is FQNEAQ (reference sequence). The CDR3 bases are TGTGCCAGCAGCGTAGCCCCGGCACTGAACACTGAAGCTTTCTTT. It is translated as CASSVAPALNTEAFF.

This clone came up a few times. The chain carries TRBV9 and TRBJ2-7; unclear D gene. Deletions cut 3 bases from V and 6 bases from J, with 16 bases between. There are 14 residues in the CDR3. CDR1 is SGDLS, CDR2 YYNGEE, per germline. CDR3 amino acids: CASSGLVGGLEQYF. CDR3 sequence (DNA): TGTGCCAGCAGCGGATTAGTGGGCGGCCTCGAGCAGTACTTC.

V is TRBV12-1 and J is TRBJ2-2; the D segment call TRBD1 is taken from the table without a DNA check. TRBV12-1 is termed a pseudogene. This CDR3 region has 16 residues. CDR3 region: CASSGYRGRGTGELFF. The CDR3 coding sequence is TGTGCCAGCAGTGGTTACAGGGGGCGCGGCACCGGGGAGCTGTTTTTT.

The V call is TRBV30, the J call TRBJ2-1; 8 bases match TRBD2. This CDR3 spans 15 amino acids. V shed 0 bases, J shed 10 bases, and the junction held 11 bases outside the gene matches. Germline V lookup: CDR1 GTSNPN, CDR2 SVGIG (reference sequence). The CDR3 DNA follows: TGTGCCTGGAGTGTAACGGTGGTAGCGGGAAACGAGCAGTTCTTC. This encodes CAWSVTVVAGNEQFF.

CDR3 region: CASSLAAGELFF. The CDR3 coding sequence is TGTGCCAGCAGTTTAGCCGCCGGGGAGCTGTTTTTT. The chain joins TRBV2 to TRBJ2-2; no clear D. Germline-derived CDR1 and CDR2 are SNHLY and FYNNEI. The CDR3 sequence is 12 residues long. Trimming left V 5 bases short and J 6 bases short, with 7 bases between.

V gene TRBV5-1 combines with J gene TRBJ1-3, with D possibly matching TRBD1 (5 bases). CDR3 size: 15 residues. The V end was cut by 4 bases, the J end by 0 bases, with 11 bases between. The germline gives CDR1 SGHRS, CDR2 YFSETQ. Written as DNA, the CDR3 is TGCGCCAGCAGCCCGGGGGAACACTCTGGAAACACCATATATTTT. Residues: CASSPGEHSGNTIYF.